This entry is about one T cell receptor (beta chain). CDR3 length: 14 residues. Germline values: CDR1 SGHTS, CDR2 YDEGEE. The V gene lost 2 bases and the J gene lost 3 bases, with 9 bases spanning the gap. This record belongs to a study of blood T cell repertoires in COVID-19. As originally analysed: How many nucleated cells were present was estimated from reference gene primer amplification. Some clones are missing from TCRdb's copy, which holds only in-frame ones; the method was immunoSEQ multiplex PCR. V and J calls and clone size come straight from that table; D and trimming were deduced from the DNA. The repertoire holds 200,000 to 250,000 clones, with approximately 81% as singletons.

The sequenced sample consisted of peripheral blood. This rearrangement joins TRBV5-8 to TRBJ1-5; no clear D gene. The source of this sequence is an older woman who had recovered from COVID-19. CDR3 protein: CASSFRYFNQPQHF. CDR3 nucleotides: TGTGCCAGCAGCTTCAGGTACTTCAATCAGCCCCAGCATTTT.